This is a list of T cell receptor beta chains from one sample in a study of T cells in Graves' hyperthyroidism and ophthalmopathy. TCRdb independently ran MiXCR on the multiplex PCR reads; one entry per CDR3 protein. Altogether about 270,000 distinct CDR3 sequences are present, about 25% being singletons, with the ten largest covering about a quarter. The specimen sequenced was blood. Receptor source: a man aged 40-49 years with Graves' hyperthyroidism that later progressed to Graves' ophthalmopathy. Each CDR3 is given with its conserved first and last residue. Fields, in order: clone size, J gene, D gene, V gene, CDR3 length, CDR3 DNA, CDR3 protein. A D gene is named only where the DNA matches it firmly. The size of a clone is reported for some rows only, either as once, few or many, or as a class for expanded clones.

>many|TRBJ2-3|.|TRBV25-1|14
TGTGCCAGCAGTGAACAAGAGAGCACAGATACGCAGTATTTT
CASSEQESTDTQYF
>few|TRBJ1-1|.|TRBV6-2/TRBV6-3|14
TGTGCCAGCCGCTTGGACAGCATGAACACTGAAGCTTTCTTT
CASRLDSMNTEAFF
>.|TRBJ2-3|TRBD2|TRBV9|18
TGTGCCAGCAGCGTAGGTGGGACTAGCGGGAGAAGTACAGATACGCAGTATTTT
CASSVGGTSGRSTDTQYF
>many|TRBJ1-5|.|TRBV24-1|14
TGTGCCACCAGTGGGCCGCAGGCTAATCAGCCCCAGCATTTT
CATSGPQANQPQHF
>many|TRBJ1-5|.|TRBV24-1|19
TGTGCCACCAGTGATTTGCTCGGCAGGCTCATCCCCGAGAATCAGCCCCAGCATTTT
CATSDLLGRLIPENQPQHF
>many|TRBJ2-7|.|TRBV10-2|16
TGCGCCAGCAGTGACTTGGGAAGAAGAAGCTCCTACGAGCAGTACTTC
CASSDLGRRSSYEQYF
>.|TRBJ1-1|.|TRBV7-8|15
TGTGCCAGCAGCTTATTAGGTCTCATGAACACTGAAGCTTTCTTT
CASSLLGLMNTEAFF
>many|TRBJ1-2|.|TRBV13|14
TGTGCCTCGGCCAGGGAGGGGCGTTCAGATGGCTACACCTTC
CASAREGRSDGYTF
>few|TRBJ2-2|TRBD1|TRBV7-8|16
TGTGCCAGCAGCCCGCCGGGACAGGGCATCGGCGGGGAGCTGTTTTTT
CASSPPGQGIGGELFF
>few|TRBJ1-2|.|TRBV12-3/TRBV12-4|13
TGTGCCAGCAGTTTTGGTGTAGACTCAGGCTACACCTTC
CASSFGVDSGYTF
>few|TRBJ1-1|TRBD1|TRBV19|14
TGTGCCAGTAGTATTCTTGGGACAGGCGAGTTAGTTTTCTTT
CASSILGTGELVFF
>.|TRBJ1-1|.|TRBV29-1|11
TGCAGCGCCGGTGGGGGAACTGAAGCTTTCTTT
CSAGGGTEAFF
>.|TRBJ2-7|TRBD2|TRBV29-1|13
TGCAGCGTCCTTAGCGGGAGGGACTACGAGCAGTACTTC
CSVLSGRDYEQYF
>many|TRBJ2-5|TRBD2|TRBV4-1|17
TGCGCCAGCAGCCACGTCCCGCGCAGTCGGGGGGGTGAGACCCAGTACTTC
CASSHVPRSRGGETQYF
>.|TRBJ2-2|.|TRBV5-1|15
TGCGCCAGCAGCTTGGGGGCAGGGAGTACCGGGGAGCTGTTTTTT
CASSLGAGSTGELFF
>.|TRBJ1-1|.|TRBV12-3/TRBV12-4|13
TGTGCCAGCATCGAGAACTGGGGTACTGAAGCTTTCTTT
CASIENWGTEAFF
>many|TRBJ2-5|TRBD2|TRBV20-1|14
TGCAGTGCTGGGACTAGCGGGAGACAAGAGACCCAGTACTTC
CSAGTSGRQETQYF
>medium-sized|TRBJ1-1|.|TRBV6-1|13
TGTGCCAGCAGTGCGGGACAATACACTGAAGCTTTCTTT
CASSAGQYTEAFF
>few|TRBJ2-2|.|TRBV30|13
TGTGCCTGGAGTGTAACCCGCTCCGGGGAGCTGTTTTTT
CAWSVTRSGELFF
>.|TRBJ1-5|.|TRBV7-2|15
TGTGCCAGCAGCGAAAGGGACACGCAGACCCAGCCCCAGCATTTT
CASSERDTQTQPQHF
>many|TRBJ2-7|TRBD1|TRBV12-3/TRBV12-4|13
TGTGCCAGCCGCAGACAGGGACCATACGAGCAGTACTTC
CASRRQGPYEQYF
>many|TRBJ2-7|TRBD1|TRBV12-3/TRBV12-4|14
TGTGCCAGCAGATCAACTTCGACAGGGCACGAGCAGTACTTC
CASRSTSTGHEQYF
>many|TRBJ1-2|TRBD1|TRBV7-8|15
TGTGCCAGCAGCTTAGCGGGGACAGGGAACTATGGCTACACCTTC
CASSLAGTGNYGYTF
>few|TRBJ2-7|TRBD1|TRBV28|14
TGTGCCAGCAGGCGCCCCCACCGACAGGGCGAGCAGTACTTC
CASRRPHRQGEQYF
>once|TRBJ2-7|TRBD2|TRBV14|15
TGTGCCAGCAGCCGAAAAGGCGGGAGCTCCTACGAGCAGTACTTC
CASSRKGGSSYEQYF
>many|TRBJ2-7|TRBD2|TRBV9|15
TGTGCCAGCAGCGTAGGACTAGCGGTCCTCCACGAGCAGTACTTC
CASSVGLAVLHEQYF
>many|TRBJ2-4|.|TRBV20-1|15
TGCAGTGCTAGAGAGGGCGGTATAGCCAAAAACATTCAGTACTTC
CSAREGGIAKNIQYF
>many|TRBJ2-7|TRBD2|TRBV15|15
TGTGCCACCAGCAGAGCCACTAGCGGGAGAGGTGAGCAGTACTTC
CATSRATSGRGEQYF
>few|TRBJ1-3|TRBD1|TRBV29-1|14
TGCAGCGTGGGGACAGCGGACCCTGGAAACACCATATATTTT
CSVGTADPGNTIYF
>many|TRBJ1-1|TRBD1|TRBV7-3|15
TGTGCCAGCAGCGCCCAGACAGGGGCCGGGATTGAAGCTTTCTTT
CASSAQTGAGIEAFF
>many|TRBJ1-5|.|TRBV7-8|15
TGTGCCAGCAGCTCGCACCAGGGAGTTGATCAGCCCCAGCATTTT
CASSSHQGVDQPQHF
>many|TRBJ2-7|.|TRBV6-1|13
TGTGCCAGCAGTGTAGGAAAGCCTTACGAGCAGTACTTC
CASSVGKPYEQYF
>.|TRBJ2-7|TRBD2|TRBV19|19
TGTGCCAGTAGTCCACCGGGGGCGGGAGGGCTATCGACGGCCTACGAGCAGTACTTC
CASSPPGAGGLSTAYEQYF
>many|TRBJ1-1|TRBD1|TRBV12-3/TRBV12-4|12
TGTGCCAGCAGACCCGGACAGGGGAAAACTTTCTTT
CASRPGQGKTFF
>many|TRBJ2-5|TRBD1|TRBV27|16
TGTGCCAGCAGTACCACATGGACAGGGTCCCATGAGACCCAGTACTTC
CASSTTWTGSHETQYF
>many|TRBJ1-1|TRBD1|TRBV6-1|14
TGTGCCAGCAGGGAGCCGGGACAGGCCAGTGAAGCTTTCTTT
CASREPGQASEAFF
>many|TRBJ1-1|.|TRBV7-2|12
TGTGCCAGCAGCCTCGACGGACCAGAAGCTTTCTTT
CASSLDGPEAFF
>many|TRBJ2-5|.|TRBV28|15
TGTGCCAGCAGTTTAAGGGTGTCTAGCACCGAGACCCAGTACTTC
CASSLRVSSTETQYF
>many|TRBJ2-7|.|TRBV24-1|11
TGTGCCACCAGTGACCTGGAGCGGCAGTACTTC
CATSDLERQYF
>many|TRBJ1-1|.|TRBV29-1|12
TGCAGCTTCAAAGATCCGAACACTGAAGCTTTCTTT
CSFKDPNTEAFF
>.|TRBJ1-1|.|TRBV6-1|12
TGTGCCAGCACCGGACCGACCACTGAAGCTTTCTTT
CASTGPTTEAFF
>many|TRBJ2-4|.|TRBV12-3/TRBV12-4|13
TGTGCCAGCAGCACAGGGGAGGTTGGCATTCAGTACTTC
CASSTGEVGIQYF
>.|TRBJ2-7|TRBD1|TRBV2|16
TGTGCCAGCAGTGAATACAGTACAGGGGGCGCCTACGAGCAGTACTTC
CASSEYSTGGAYEQYF
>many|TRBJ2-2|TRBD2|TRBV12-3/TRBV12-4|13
TGTGCCGGGTGTAGGGAGGGCACCGGGGAGCTGTTTTTT
CAGCREGTGELFF
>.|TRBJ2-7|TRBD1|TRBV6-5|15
TGTGCCAGCAGTTACCAAGGGACAGGCTACCACGAGCAGTACTTC
CASSYQGTGYHEQYF
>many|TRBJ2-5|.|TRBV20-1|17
TGCAGTGCTAGAGATTGGGTTACATGGGGTGGGTCTAAGACCCAGTACTTC
CSARDWVTWGGSKTQYF
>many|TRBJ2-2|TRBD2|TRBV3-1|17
TGTGCCAGCAGCCAAGGTAGCGGGAGCCTGAAGACCGGGGAGCTGTTTTTT
CASSQGSGSLKTGELFF
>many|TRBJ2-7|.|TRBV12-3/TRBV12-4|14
TGTGCCAGCAAGGCGGACTCGTCCTCCTACGAGCAGTACTTC
CASKADSSSYEQYF
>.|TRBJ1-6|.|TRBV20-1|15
TGCAGTGCTAGAGATCTAGGCATCGCCAATTCACCCCTCCACTTT
CSARDLGIANSPLHF